The clone carrying this T cell receptor beta chain was seen a handful of times. Its specificity is unknown. V was shortened by 0 bases and J by 0 bases, with 6 bases between the two germline ends. The CDR3 totals 16 residues. Germline CDR1 is MRHNA and CDR2 is SNTAGT. This entry is derived from a study of T cell responses to AZD1222 COVID-19 vaccine. Study results and caveats: Researchers report vaccine-associated CD4 TCRs spanning spike, with dominance at 160-218 and 743-854. Increased Spike-specific TCR breadth and depth were observed after two AZD1222 doses. A mostly white British donor set with more females was recruited, and clonal diversity was possibly underestimated.

Measured with immunoSEQ multiplex PCR; TCRdb has only the in-frame clones, and not every one. The sample holds more than 95,000 clones; 70% to 90% are singletons and the top ten take approximately 28%. The TCR comes from an adult in good health. V is TRBV6-4 and J is TRBJ2-6; no reliable D call. The sequences come from peripheral blood, collected on day 0 of AZD1222 vaccination. The CDR3 is CASSDSISSGANVLTF. As DNA, the CDR3 is TGTGCCAGCAGTGACTCGATAAGCTCTGGGGCCAACGTCCTGACTTTC.